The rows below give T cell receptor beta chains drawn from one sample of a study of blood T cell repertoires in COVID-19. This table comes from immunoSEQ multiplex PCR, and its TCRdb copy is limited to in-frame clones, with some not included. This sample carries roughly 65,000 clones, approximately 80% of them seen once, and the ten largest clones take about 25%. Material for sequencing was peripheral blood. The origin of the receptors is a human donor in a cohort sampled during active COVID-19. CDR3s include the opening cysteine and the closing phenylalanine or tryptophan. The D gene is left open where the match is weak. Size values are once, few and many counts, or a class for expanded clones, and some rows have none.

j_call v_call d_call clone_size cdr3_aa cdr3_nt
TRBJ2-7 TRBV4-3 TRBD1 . CASSQGDRDAVQYF TGCGCCAGCAGCCAAGGGGACAGGGATGCGGTACAGTACTTC
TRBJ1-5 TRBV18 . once CASSTSRDGQPQHF TGTGCCAGCTCAACCAGCAGGGATGGACAGCCCCAGCATTTT
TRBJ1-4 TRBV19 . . CASSAQEDEWAEKLFF TGTGCCAGTAGTGCCCAGGAGGATGAATGGGCTGAAAAACTGTTTTTT
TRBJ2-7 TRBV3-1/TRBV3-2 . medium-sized CASSWSRGAEYEQYF TGTGCCAGCAGCTGGAGCAGGGGCGCGGAGTACGAGCAGTACTTC
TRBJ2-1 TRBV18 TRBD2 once CASSPPMAGGLNEQFF TGTGCCAGCTCACCACCGATGGCGGGAGGGTTGAATGAGCAGTTCTTC
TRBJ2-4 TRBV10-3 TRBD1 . CAISEQGGTGAAKNIQYF TGTGCCATCAGTGAGCAGGGGGGGACAGGGGCCGCCAAAAACATTCAGTACTTC
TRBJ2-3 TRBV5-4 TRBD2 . CASSPNSGRGTDTQYF TGTGCCAGCAGCCCAAATAGCGGGAGGGGGACAGATACGCAGTATTTT
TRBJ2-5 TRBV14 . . CASSQLGRETQYF TGTGCCAGCAGCCAATTAGGGAGAGAGACCCAGTACTTC
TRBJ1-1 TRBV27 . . CASSARGQNTEAFF TGTGCCAGCAGTGCAAGAGGGCAGAACACTGAAGCTTTCTTT
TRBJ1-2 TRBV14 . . CASSQNRANYGYTF TGTGCCAGCAGCCAAAACAGGGCTAACTATGGCTACACCTTC
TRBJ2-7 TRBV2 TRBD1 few CASRPTGGHEQYF TGTGCCAGCAGGCCTACAGGGGGCCACGAGCAGTACTTC
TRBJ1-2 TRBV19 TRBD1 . CASSRGQIVSGGYTF TGTGCCAGTAGTCGGGGACAGATCGTCTCAGGTGGCTACACCTTC
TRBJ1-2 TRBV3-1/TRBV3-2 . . CASSYSDYGYTF TGTGCCAGCAGCTACTCGGACTATGGCTACACCTTC
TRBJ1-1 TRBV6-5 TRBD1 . CASMAHRGDTEAFF TGTGCCAGCATGGCGCACAGGGGGGACACTGAAGCTTTCTTT
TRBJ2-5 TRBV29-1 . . CSAGLQETQYF TGCAGCGCTGGCCTACAAGAGACCCAGTACTTC
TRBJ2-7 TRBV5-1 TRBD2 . CASMIMSGSSLEQYF TGCGCCAGCATGATAATGAGCGGGAGTTCGCTCGAGCAGTACTTC
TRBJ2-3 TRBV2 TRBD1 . CASRSDRGRADTQYF TGTGCCAGCAGGAGTGACAGGGGGCGCGCAGATACGCAGTATTTT
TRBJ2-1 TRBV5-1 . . CASSLDAGAHNEQFF TGCGCCAGCAGCTTGGATGCAGGGGCTCACAATGAGCAGTTCTTC
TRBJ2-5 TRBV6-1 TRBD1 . CASSVTANRGLGETQYF TGTGCCAGCAGTGTAACGGCAAACAGGGGGCTAGGGGAGACCCAGTACTTC
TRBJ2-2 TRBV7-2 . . CASSLVLGGGTGELFF TGTGCCAGCAGCTTAGTGCTGGGAGGTGGTACCGGGGAGCTGTTTTTT
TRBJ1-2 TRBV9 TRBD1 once CASPRHQDRVGYGYTF TGTGCCAGCCCCCGACACCAGGACAGGGTTGGCTATGGCTACACCTTC
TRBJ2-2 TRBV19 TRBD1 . CASSARDRGSVTGELFF TGTGCCAGTAGTGCCCGGGACAGGGGATCGGTCACCGGGGAGCTGTTTTTT
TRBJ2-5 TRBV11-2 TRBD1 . CASTQGTDQETQYF TGTGCCAGCACCCAAGGGACAGACCAAGAGACCCAGTACTTC
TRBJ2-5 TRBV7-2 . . CASSLVAGGETQYF TGTGCCAGCAGCTTAGTTGCAGGTGGGGAGACCCAGTACTTC